Each of the 30 T cell receptor beta chains below was sequenced from the same sample in a study of T-cell memory formation after mild COVID-19 (dated by TCRdb to 2020 to 2022). Library preparation was by 5' RACE. The sample was run on an Illumina NovaSeq 6000. TCRdb passed the public sequencing reads through fastp at Q25 and MiXCR, retaining productive beta sequences. Rows are unified per CDR3 protein, each entry keeping the most common DNA and genes. This sample holds around 340,000 distinct CDR3 sequences; approximately 15% were observed only once. The ten most abundant clones make up about a fifth of the sample. Sequencing was performed on PBMCs or a T cell subset sorted from them (not recorded which). The receptors here all came from a man between 18 and 29 years old who had mild COVID-19 (a few samples of this study predate the infection). The sample titles of this study are shuffled in the database, so cell type and time point are left out; the donor was told from shared clones.

This clonotype was seen a few times. This sequence joins TRBV5-1 and TRBJ1-2, with D maybe TRBD1 (5 bases). Germline V gene data show CDR1 as SGHRS and CDR2 as YFSETQ. Trimming removed 2 bases at V and 6 bases at J, with 17 bases between. This CDR3 region has 15 residues. As DNA, the CDR3 is TGCGCCAGCAGCTTATGGGGGTCAGATCCTGATGGCTACACCTTC. As protein: CASSLWGSDPDGYTF. Looking up the rest from reference TRBV5-1 and TRBJ1-2 gives the full variable domain: KAGVTQTPRYLIKTRGQQVTLSCSPISGHRSVSWYQQTPGQGLQFLFEYFSETQRNKGNFPGRFSGRQFSNSRSEMNVSTLELGDSALYLCASSLWGSDPDGYTFGSGTRLTVV.

This sequence joins TRBV9 and TRBJ2-4, with D perhaps TRBD2 (6 bases). CDR1 and CDR2 from the germline V gene are SGDLS and YYNGEE. The CDR3 is 14 amino acids. Trimming took off 0 bases at V and 7 bases at J, with 11 bases between the two ends. CDR3 region: CASSVGDGGNIQYF. The CDR3 DNA follows: TGTGCCAGCAGCGTAGGGGATGGGGGGAACATTCAGTACTTC.

Many counts were recorded for this clonotype. J is TRBJ2-2 and V is TRBV19; D may be TRBD1 (6 bases). This CDR3 is 14 amino acids long. V lost 5 bases to trimming and J lost 4 bases, with 11 bases between them. Germline V gene data show CDR1 as LNHDA and CDR2 as SQIVND (reference sequence). CDR3 coding DNA: TGTGCCAGTAGTGGGGTAGGGGGCACCGGGGAGCTGTTTTTT. This codes for CASSGVGGTGELFF.

The chain combines TRBV6-5 with TRBJ1-1; the D is unclear. Looked up from germline, CDR1 is MNHEY and CDR2 is SVGAGI. Trimming took off 3 bases at V and 1 base at J, with 18 bases between the two ends. The CDR3 is 17 residues long. The CDR3 DNA is TGTGCCAGCAGTTATGGTTTGGCGGCAATGCCGAACACTGAAGCTTTCTTT. It encodes CASSYGLAAMPNTEAFF.

This chain connects TRBV5-1 to TRBJ2-3; D may match TRBD1 or TRBD2 (5 bases each). This CDR3 contains 14 residues. V lost 6 bases and J lost 1, with 12 bases in between. Germline CDR1 SGHRS, CDR2 YFSETQ. CDR3 coding DNA: TGCGCCAGCAAGGGACCGGCGGGCACAGATACGCAGTATTTT. Encoded protein: CASKGPAGTDTQYF.

This clonotype occurred a few times. DNA of the CDR3: TGTGCCAGCAGTTACGTAGCGGGGGGTTACAATGAGCAGTTCTTC. Its translation is CASSYVAGGYNEQFF. J is TRBJ2-1 and V is TRBV6-2 or TRBV6-3; the match to TRBD2 covers 10 bases. J lost 4 bases, V lost 2 bases, and 2 bases had no gene match. This CDR3 is 15 amino acids long. Looked up from germline, CDR1 is MNHEY and CDR2 is SVGEGT.

In this sample, this clonotype turned up a few times. The chain carries TRBV12-3 or TRBV12-4 and TRBJ2-5; 7 positions match TRBD2. V trimming: 7 bases; J trimming: 3 bases; junction bases outside the gene matches: 8. The CDR3 has 14 residues. CDR3 loop: CASTSFGGEETQYF. As DNA, the CDR3 is TGTGCCAGCACCTCTTTTGGGGGGGAAGAGACCCAGTACTTC.

V is TRBV7-2 and J is TRBJ2-1; a possible D gene is TRBD1 (5 bases). The ends were cut back, 3 bases at V and 4 bases at J, with 13 bases in the middle. The CDR3 consists of 15 residues. Germline assignment: CDR1 SGHTA and CDR2 FQGNSA. The CDR3 loop reads CASSFDERQYNEQFF. CDR3 coding DNA: TGTGCCAGCAGCTTCGATGAAAGACAGTACAATGAGCAGTTCTTC.

This chain links TRBV6-2 or TRBV6-3 with TRBJ2-7; possibly TRBD1 or TRBD2 for D (5 bases each). The ends were cut back, 2 bases at V and 5 bases at J, with 13 bases in the middle. In germline, CDR1 is MNHEY, CDR2 SVGEGT. This CDR3 is 14 amino acids long. CDR3 loop: CASSYVGRENEQYF. Here the CDR3 DNA reads TGTGCCAGCAGTTACGTCGGCAGGGAGAACGAGCAGTACTTC.

V and J are TRBV27 and TRBJ2-1; D is perhaps TRBD2 (5 bases). The germline V gene encodes CDR1 MNHEY and CDR2 SMNVEV (reference sequence). CDR3 length equals 16 residues. The V end was cut by 6 bases, the J end by 9 bases, with 24 bases between. CDR3 sequence reads: CASSEPDPGVGAEQFF. DNA for the CDR3: TGTGCCAGCAGCGAGCCCGACCCCGGGGTTGGTGCTGAGCAGTTCTTC.

The chain's CDR3 is CASSLTGGGDTGELFF. CDR3 DNA: TGTGCCAGCAGCCTGACAGGGGGTGGTGACACCGGGGAGCTGTTTTTT. The chain joins TRBV5-6 to TRBJ2-2, with 9 bases aligning to TRBD1. Per germline, CDR1 SGHDT and CDR2 YYEEEE. The V gene end was trimmed by 4 bases and the J gene end by 3 bases; junction bases not matched to a gene: 7. This CDR3 is 16 amino acids long.

In its sample, this clonotype was seen many times. The chain carries TRBV18 and TRBJ2-2; D is ambiguous. The germline gives CDR1 KGHSH, CDR2 LQKENI. V was pared by 1 base and J by 3 bases, with 12 bases between. The CDR3 sequence is 16 residues long. In DNA form, the CDR3 reads TGTGCCAGCTCACCACAAGGTGTCACCTACACCGGGGAGCTGTTTTTT. Protein product: CASSPQGVTYTGELFF.

CDR3 DNA: TGTGCCAGCAGCCAAGCTAGCGTTTCAGATACGCAGTATTTT. Protein sequence: CASSQASVSDTQYF. This chain uses TRBV4-2 with TRBJ2-3; TRBD2 might be the D (6 bases). V gave up 1 base and J gave up 4 bases, with 9 bases separating them. Per germline, CDR1 LGHNA and CDR2 YNFKEQ. The CDR3 is 14 residues long.

The CDR3 spells CASSPPSQGDNEQFF. CDR3 DNA sequence: TGTGCCAGCTCACCACCGAGCCAGGGGGACAATGAGCAGTTCTTC. This chain uses TRBV18 with TRBJ2-1; the match to TRBD1 covers 7 bases. The V gene end was trimmed by 0 bases and the J gene end by 5 bases; junction bases not matched to a gene: 4. Germline CDR1 KGHSH, CDR2 LQKENI. CDR3 size: 15 residues.

This clonotype has more than one count but fewer than ten. The CDR3 sequence is CASSLAQVGDTEAFF. Written as DNA, the CDR3 is TGTGCCAGCAGCTTAGCCCAGGTGGGTGACACTGAAGCTTTCTTT. The J gene is TRBJ1-1, the V gene TRBV7-2; D gene ambiguous. This CDR3 region has 15 residues. Per germline, CDR1 SGHTA and CDR2 FQGNSA. V was cut by 0 bases and J by 3 bases, with 11 bases left in between.

This clonotype was counted many times. The V call is TRBV27, the J call TRBJ2-5, with D tentatively TRBD2 (6 bases). This CDR3 region has 16 residues. Deletions cut 4 bases from V and 2 bases from J, with 17 bases between. Germline CDR1 and CDR2: MNHEY and SMNVEV (reference sequence). CDR3 region: CASSSPDGGGQETQYF. DNA of the CDR3: TGTGCCAGCAGTTCCCCGGATGGTGGAGGGCAAGAGACCCAGTACTTC.

This sequence joins TRBV12-3 or TRBV12-4 and TRBJ1-3; D is unclear. The V end lost 10 bases, the J end lost 6 bases, and 19 bases lay between the germline ends. The CDR3 totals 14 residues. CDR3 DNA: TGTGCCATAGAAGCCCCAGGCAACCTAAACACCATATATTTT. Translating it yields CAIEAPGNLNTIYF.

This clonotype was seen a few times. V is TRBV28 and J is TRBJ2-2; 9 bases agree with TRBD2. Germline CDR1 MDHEN, CDR2 SYDVKM. This CDR3 has 15 residues. The V segment lost 4 bases and the J segment 6 bases; nucleotides outside the gene matches: 6. CDR3: CASSSPSGVPGELFF. CDR3 bases: TGTGCCAGCAGTTCCCCTAGCGGGGTTCCCGGGGAGCTGTTTTTT. Combining the CDR3 with reference TRBV28 and TRBJ2-2 gives the whole variable domain DVKVTQSSRYLVKRTGEKVFLECVQDMDHENMFWYRQDPGLGLRLIYFSYDVKMKEKGDIPEGYSVSREKKERFSLILESASTNQTSMYLCASSSPSGVPGELFFGEGSRLTVL.

This clonotype was counted only a few times. V and J are TRBV3-1 and TRBJ2-7; 7 bases are shared with TRBD1. This CDR3 spans 14 amino acids. The germline V gene has CDR1 LGHDT and CDR2 YNNKEL (reference sequence). V shed 3 bases and J 0 bases; nucleotides not matched to a gene: 2. The CDR3 DNA sequence: TGTGCCAGCAGCCAGAGACAGGGCTCCTACGAGCAGTACGTC. Its protein is CASSQRQGSYEQYV.

The CDR3 spells CASAAGHTEQYF. CDR3 nucleotide sequence: TGTGCCAGCGCAGCAGGGCACACGGAGCAGTACTTC. The V gene is TRBV5-4, the J gene TRBJ2-7; tentatively, D is TRBD1 (5 bases). The CDR3 totals 12 residues. From germline, CDR1 is SGHNT and CDR2 YYREEE (reference sequence). Trimming took off 7 bases at V and 7 bases at J, with 15 bases between the two ends. The complete variable domain, with remaining parts taken from reference TRBV5-4 and TRBJ2-7, reads ETGVTQSPTHLIKTRGQQVTLRCSSQSGHNTVSWYQQALGQGPQFIFQYYREEENGRGNFPPRFSGLQFPNYSSELNVNALELDDSALYLCASAAGHTEQYFGPGTRLTVT.

This clonotype appeared many times. V and J are TRBV30 and TRBJ2-3; D might be TRBD1 (7 bases). The CDR3 is 15 residues long. The V end was cut by 1 base, the J end by 4 bases, with 15 bases between. The germline CDR1 and CDR2 sequences are GTSNPN and SVGIG (reference sequence). CDR3 loop: CAWSGAGGFADTQYF. The CDR3 DNA follows: TGTGCCTGGAGTGGCGCAGGGGGGTTCGCAGATACGCAGTATTTT. Full variable domain (missing parts from reference TRBV30 and TRBJ2-3): SQTIHQWPATLVQPVGSPLSLECTVEGTSNPNLYWYRQAAGRGLQLLFYSVGIGQISSEVPQNLSASRPQDRQFILSSKKLLLSDSGFYLCAWSGAGGFADTQYFGPGTRLTVL.

Only a few counts were recorded for this clonotype. The chain joins TRBV4-1 to TRBJ1-5; D unresolved. The germline V gene encodes CDR1 MGHRA and CDR2 YSYEKL. With 1 base removed from V and 9 bases from J, the gap between germline ends came to 7 bases. The CDR3 sequence is 12 residues long. CDR3: CASSQGSGPQHF. In DNA, the CDR3 is TGCGCCAGCAGCCAAGGGTCGGGGCCCCAGCATTTT.

This clonotype was counted only a few times. V and J are TRBV5-1 and TRBJ2-6, with 7 nucleotides matching TRBD1. V was clipped by 6 bases and J by 0 bases; unmatched bases: 3. Looked up from germline, CDR1 is SGHRS and CDR2 is YFSETQ. CDR3 size: 15 residues. The CDR3 loop is CASNRGISGANVLTF. Written as DNA, the CDR3 is TGCGCCAGCAACAGGGGAATCTCTGGGGCCAACGTCCTGACTTTC.

This clonotype was counted at least ten times. This chain uses TRBV6-6 with TRBJ1-5, with 8 nucleotides matching TRBD1. CDR3 length: 16 residues. From germline, CDR1 is MNHNY and CDR2 SVGAGI (reference sequence). J was trimmed by 2 bases and V by 6 bases; bases with no gene match: 9. CDR3 protein: CASSPQGAWGNQPQHF. Written as DNA, the CDR3 is TGTGCCAGCAGCCCCCAGGGGGCTTGGGGCAATCAGCCCCAGCATTTT.

This clonotype turned up a few times. The chain recombines TRBV20-1 with TRBJ2-3; possibly TRBD1 or TRBD2 for D (6 bases each). The CDR3 length is 17 residues. The germline V gene encodes CDR1 DFQATT and CDR2 SNEGSKA (reference sequence). Trimming took 5 bases from V and 4 from J, leaving 25 bases between them. The CDR3 spells CSAVSALRGPSADTQYF. DNA for the CDR3: TGCAGTGCTGTTTCCGCTCTCCGGGGGCCGAGCGCAGATACGCAGTATTTT.

Of note for this clonotype: This clone may be a read error of a much larger clone one base away. This sequence joins TRBV5-1 and TRBJ2-3; D remains ambiguous. CDR1 is SGHRS and CDR2 is YFSETQ in the germline V gene. This CDR3 spans 14 amino acids. The V and J ends lost 8 bases and 4 bases respectively, with 17 bases between them. The CDR3, as DNA: TGCGCCAGAAGACCAGGACCAGGAGCAGATACGCAGTATTTT. This gives the protein CARRPGPGADTQYF.

This clonotype was seen more than once but under ten times. V and J are TRBV6-5 and TRBJ1-1; no clear D gene. Germline CDR1 MNHEY, CDR2 SVGAGI. This CDR3 comprises 13 residues. Trimming stripped 2 bases from V and 5 bases from J, with 9 bases between. The CDR3 here is CASSYSYGTEAFF. The CDR3 DNA sequence: TGTGCCAGCAGTTACAGTTATGGGACTGAAGCTTTCTTT.

This clonotype was found a few times. This chain links TRBV11-2 with TRBJ2-3, with 10 nucleotides matching TRBD2. This CDR3 is built from 15 residues. CDR1 is SGHAT and CDR2 is FQNNGV in the germline V gene. The junction had 6 bases not matched to a gene; V was cut back by 3 bases and J by 6 bases. The CDR3 region is CASSLSGGARDTQYF. The CDR3 nucleotides are TGTGCCAGCAGCTTGAGCGGGGGGGCCAGGGATACGCAGTATTTT.

This clonotype turned up a few times. This chain joins TRBV24-1 and TRBJ2-3, with 7 bases lining up with TRBD2. Germline CDR1 reads KGHDR; CDR2 reads SFDVKD. CDR3 length: 15 amino acids. The trim removed 4 bases at V and 2 bases at J, leaving 5 bases unmatched. CDR3: CATSDSGTTTDTQYF. CDR3 DNA: TGTGCCACCAGTGACTCCGGGACTACCACAGATACGCAGTATTTT.

This clonotype came up a few times. The chain combines TRBV5-6 with TRBJ1-2; no clear D gene. This CDR3 spans 14 amino acids. CDR1 is SGHDT, CDR2 YYEEEE, per germline. V shed 0 bases and J shed 4 bases, with 10 bases lying between them. In nucleotides, the CDR3 is TGTGCCAGCAGCTTGGTAATGGAGCTCTATGGCTACACCTTC. Translating it yields CASSLVMELYGYTF.